The clone carrying this TCR beta chain showed up just a few times. What it recognizes is unknown. In TCRdb, the 5' RACE reads were re-called with MiXCR into one record per CDR3 protein. The top ten hold 22% of the sample, which has around 250,000 distinct CDR3 sequences, approximately 9% seen once. This specimen comes from a study of T-cell memory formation after mild COVID-19. Study-wide findings and caveats: CD4+ contracting clones were mainly CM and EM; CD8+ ones, EMRA. Clones that contracted from day 15 to 85 had balanced CD4/CD8; later expanders were CD4+ biased.

Germline V gene data show CDR1 as LGHDT and CDR2 as YNNKEL (reference sequence). Trimming pared 1 base from V and 4 bases from J, leaving 1 base between. There are 11 residues in the CDR3. The sequenced sample consisted of PBMCs or a T cell subset sorted from them (not recorded which). The clonotype was recovered from a man between 18 and 29 years old who had mild COVID-19 (a few samples of this study predate the infection). Cell type and time point are not known. The rearrangement joins TRBV3-1 to TRBJ1-1; D unresolved. The CDR3 protein is CASSQVTEAFF. In nucleotides, the CDR3 is TGTGCCAGCAGCCAAGTCACTGAAGCTTTCTTT. The full variable domain, rest sourced from reference TRBV3-1 and TRBJ1-1, is DTAVSQTPKYLVTQMGNDKSIKCEQNLGHDTMYWYKQDSKKFLKIMFSYNNKELIINETVPNRFSPKSPDKAHLNLHINSLELGDSAVYFCASSQVTEAFFGQGTRLTVV.